This is a list of T cell receptor beta chains from one sample in a study of shared clonotypes between healthy human individuals. Sequencing was performed with immunoSEQ multiplex PCR; in TCRdb, only in-frame clones are kept and a portion is missing. The data show under 650,000 clones, 90% to 96% seen once. Sequencing was carried out using naive CD4+ T cells sorted from blood. These receptors all stem from a woman younger than 45 in good health. CDR3s include the opening cysteine and the closing phenylalanine or tryptophan. The D gene is left open where the match is weak. Part of the rows lack a size; the others show once, few, many or a class for expanded clones.

>TRBV2|once|TRBJ2-1|NA
TGTGCCAGCAGTGAGGAAATCAATGAGCAGTTCTTC
CASSEEINEQFF
>TRBV15|once|TRBJ2-3|NA
TGTGCCACCAGCAAACTCACAGATACGCAGTATTTT
CATSKLTDTQYF
>TRBV27|once|TRBJ2-2|NA
TGTGCCAGCAGTTTGGGTTCGGGGCGAGGGTATCCCGGGGAGCTGTTTTTT
CASSLGSGRGYPGELFF
>TRBV7-9|NA|TRBJ1-1|NA
TGTGCCAGCAGCTTACCCACCCCATTCACTGAAGCTTTCTTT
CASSLPTPFTEAFF
>TRBV15|NA|TRBJ2-5|NA
TGTGCCACCAGCAGAGGGCAACCATGGGAGACCCAGTACTTC
CATSRGQPWETQYF
>TRBV6-5|NA|TRBJ1-1|NA
TGTGCCAGCAGTTACCCGCCAGGGATGAACACTGAAGCTTTCTTT
CASSYPPGMNTEAFF
>TRBV6-5|NA|TRBJ2-7|NA
TGTGCCAGCAGTTCCTGGGGGGCCGACGAGCAGTACTTC
CASSSWGADEQYF
>TRBV28|NA|TRBJ1-5|TRBD1
TGTGCCAGCAGGAGACAGGGGGCTGAGCGTCAGCCCCAGCATTTT
CASRRQGAERQPQHF
>TRBV4-1|NA|TRBJ2-7|NA
TGCGCCAGCAGCCAAGATCTGGGGGACTTCTACGAGCAGTACTTC
CASSQDLGDFYEQYF
>TRBV10-3|NA|TRBJ2-3|TRBD2
TGTGCCATCAGTGCTAGCGGGAGTGCAGATACGCAGTATTTT
CAISASGSADTQYF
>TRBV6-5|once|TRBJ2-3|NA
TGTGCCAGCAGTTGGGACCTCAGCACAGATACGCAGTATTTT
CASSWDLSTDTQYF
>TRBV27|NA|TRBJ2-2|NA
TGTGCCAGCAGGGGGACTCCACTCACCGGGGAGCTGTTTTTT
CASRGTPLTGELFF
>TRBV5-1|once|TRBJ2-7|NA
TGCGCCAGCAGCTCCTCCTCGGTTTCGGGAAACTACGAGCAGTACTTC
CASSSSSVSGNYEQYF
>TRBV7-9|NA|TRBJ2-5|NA
TGTGCCAGCAGCTTGACAGGACTAACGAGTGAGACCCAGTACTTC
CASSLTGLTSETQYF
>TRBV7-9|NA|TRBJ2-7|NA
TGTGCCAGCAGCTCTTTAGCGGAGTCGCCGGGCGCGTTATACGAGCAGTACTTC
CASSSLAESPGALYEQYF
>TRBV5-5|NA|TRBJ1-3|NA
TGTGCCAGCAGCTTGAATCAGGGTGGAAACACCATATATTTT
CASSLNQGGNTIYF
>TRBV28|NA|TRBJ1-5|NA
TGTGCCAGCAACTCCCCACCCGGGGGCAATCAGCCCCAGCATTTT
CASNSPPGGNQPQHF
>TRBV28|NA|TRBJ1-2|TRBD1
TGTGCCAGCAGTAGAGTAGACAGGGCAAACTACAACTATGGCTACACCTTC
CASSRVDRANYNYGYTF
>TRBV28|NA|TRBJ2-7|NA
TGTGCCAGCAGTGTGGGAGGCACCTACGAGCAGTACTTC
CASSVGGTYEQYF
>TRBV29-1|NA|TRBJ1-1|NA
TGCAGCGTGGATGGAGGACAGAACACTGAAGCTTTCTTT
CSVDGGQNTEAFF
>TRBV18|NA|TRBJ1-2|NA
TGTGCCAGCTCACCACCAGTGCTGAACTATGGCTACACCTTC
CASSPPVLNYGYTF
>TRBV27|NA|TRBJ1-5|NA
TGTGCCAGCAGTTTAGGGACTCATCAGCCCCAGCATTTT
CASSLGTHQPQHF
>TRBV5-1|once|TRBJ1-1|NA
TGCGCCAGCAGCCCGAACCTGGATACAATGAACACTGAAGCTTTCTTT
CASSPNLDTMNTEAFF
>TRBV9|NA|TRBJ2-7|TRBD2
TGTGCCAGCAGCGCCACCTATGCCGCGGGAGCGGACGAGCAGTACTTC
CASSATYAAGADEQYF